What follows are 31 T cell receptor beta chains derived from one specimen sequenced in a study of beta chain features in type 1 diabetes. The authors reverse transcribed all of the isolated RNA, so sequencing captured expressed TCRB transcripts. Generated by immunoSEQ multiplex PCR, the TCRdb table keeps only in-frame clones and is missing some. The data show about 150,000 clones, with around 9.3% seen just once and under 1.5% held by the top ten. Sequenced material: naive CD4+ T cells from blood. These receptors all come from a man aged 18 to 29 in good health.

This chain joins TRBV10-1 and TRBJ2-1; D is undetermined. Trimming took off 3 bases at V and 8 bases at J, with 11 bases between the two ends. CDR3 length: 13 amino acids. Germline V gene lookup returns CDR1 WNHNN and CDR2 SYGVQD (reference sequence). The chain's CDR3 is CASSDTHRDEQFF. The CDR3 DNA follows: TGCGCCAGCAGTGATACGCACCGGGATGAGCAGTTCTTC.

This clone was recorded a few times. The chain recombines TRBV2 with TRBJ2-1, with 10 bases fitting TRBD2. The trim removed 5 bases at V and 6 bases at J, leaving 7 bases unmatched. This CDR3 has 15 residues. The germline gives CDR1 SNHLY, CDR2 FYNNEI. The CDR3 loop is CASSPSGGPSNEQFF. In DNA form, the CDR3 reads TGTGCCAGCAGTCCTAGCGGGGGCCCCTCCAATGAGCAGTTCTTC.

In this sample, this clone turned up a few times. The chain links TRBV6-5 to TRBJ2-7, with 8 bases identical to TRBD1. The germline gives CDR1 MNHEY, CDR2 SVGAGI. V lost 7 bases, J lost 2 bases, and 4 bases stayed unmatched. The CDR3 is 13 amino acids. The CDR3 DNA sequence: TGTGCCAGCACCCGGACAGGGACCTACGAGCAGTACTTC. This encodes CASTRTGTYEQYF.

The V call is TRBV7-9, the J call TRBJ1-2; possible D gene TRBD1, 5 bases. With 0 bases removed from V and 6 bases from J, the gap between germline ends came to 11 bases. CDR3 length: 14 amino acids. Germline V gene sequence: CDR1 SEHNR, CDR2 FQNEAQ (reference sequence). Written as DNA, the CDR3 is TGTGCCAGCAGCTTAGCGTTGGGGGGGAATGGCTACACCTTC. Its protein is CASSLALGGNGYTF.

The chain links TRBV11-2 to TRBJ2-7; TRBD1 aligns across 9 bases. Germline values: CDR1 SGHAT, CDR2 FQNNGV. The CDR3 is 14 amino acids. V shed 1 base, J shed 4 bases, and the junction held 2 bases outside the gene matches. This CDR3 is CASSLGTGEYEQYF. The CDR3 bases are TGTGCCAGCAGCTTAGGGACAGGGGAATACGAGCAGTACTTC.

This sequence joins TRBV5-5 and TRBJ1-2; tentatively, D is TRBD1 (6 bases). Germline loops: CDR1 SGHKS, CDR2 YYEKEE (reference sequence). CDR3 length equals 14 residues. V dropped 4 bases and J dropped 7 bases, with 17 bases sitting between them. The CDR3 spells CASSTLSTGLGYTF. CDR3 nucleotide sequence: TGTGCCAGCAGCACGCTCTCGACAGGCCTTGGCTACACCTTC.

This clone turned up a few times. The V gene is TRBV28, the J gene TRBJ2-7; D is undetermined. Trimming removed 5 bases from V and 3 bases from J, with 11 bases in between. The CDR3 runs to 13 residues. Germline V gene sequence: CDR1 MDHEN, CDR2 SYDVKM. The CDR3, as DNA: TGTGCCAGCAGTCCCAGTGGTCTCTACGAGCAGTACTTC. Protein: CASSPSGLYEQYF. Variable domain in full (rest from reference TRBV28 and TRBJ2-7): DVKVTQSSRYLVKRTGEKVFLECVQDMDHENMFWYRQDPGLGLRLIYFSYDVKMKEKGDIPEGYSVSREKKERFSLILESASTNQTSMYLCASSPSGLYEQYFGPGTRLTVT.

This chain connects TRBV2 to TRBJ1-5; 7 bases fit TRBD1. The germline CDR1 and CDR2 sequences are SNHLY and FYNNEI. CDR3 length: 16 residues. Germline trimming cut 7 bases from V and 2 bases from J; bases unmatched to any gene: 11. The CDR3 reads CASTNPGQEGNQPQHF. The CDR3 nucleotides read TGTGCCAGCACCAACCCTGGACAGGAGGGCAATCAGCCCCAGCATTTT. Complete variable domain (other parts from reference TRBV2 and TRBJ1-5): EPEVTQTPSHQVTQMGQEVILRCVPISNHLYFYWYRQILGQKVEFLVSFYNNEISEKSEIFDDQFSVERPDGSNFTLKIRSTKLEDSAMYFCASTNPGQEGNQPQHFGDGTRLSIL.

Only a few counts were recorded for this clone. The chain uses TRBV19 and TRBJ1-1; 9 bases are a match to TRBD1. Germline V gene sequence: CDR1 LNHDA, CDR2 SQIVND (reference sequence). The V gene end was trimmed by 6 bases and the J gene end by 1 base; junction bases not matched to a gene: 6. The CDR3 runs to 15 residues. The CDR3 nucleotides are TGTGCCAGTAGCCGCCGGGACAGGGAGAACACTGAAGCTTTCTTT. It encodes CASSRRDRENTEAFF.

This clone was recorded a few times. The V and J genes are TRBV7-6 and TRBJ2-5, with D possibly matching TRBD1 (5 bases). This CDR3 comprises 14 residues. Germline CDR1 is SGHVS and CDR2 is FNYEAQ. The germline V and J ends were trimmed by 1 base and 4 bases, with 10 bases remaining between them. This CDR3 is CASSLGPTGETQYF. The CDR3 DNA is TGTGCCAGCAGCTTAGGGCCTACAGGAGAGACCCAGTACTTC.

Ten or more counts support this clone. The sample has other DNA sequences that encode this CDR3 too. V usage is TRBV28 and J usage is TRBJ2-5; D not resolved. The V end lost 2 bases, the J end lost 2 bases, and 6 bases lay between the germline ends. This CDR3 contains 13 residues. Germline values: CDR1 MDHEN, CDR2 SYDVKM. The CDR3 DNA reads TGTGCCAGCAGTTTAGGTCAGCAAGAGACCCAGTACTTC. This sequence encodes CASSLGQQETQYF.

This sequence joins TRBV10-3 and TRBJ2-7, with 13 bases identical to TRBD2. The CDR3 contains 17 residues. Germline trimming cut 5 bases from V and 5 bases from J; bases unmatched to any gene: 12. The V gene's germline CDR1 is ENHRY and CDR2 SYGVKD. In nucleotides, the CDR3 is TGTGCCATCAGTAACGATAGACTAGCGGGGGGCAAGCACGAGCAGTACTTC. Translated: CAISNDRLAGGKHEQYF.

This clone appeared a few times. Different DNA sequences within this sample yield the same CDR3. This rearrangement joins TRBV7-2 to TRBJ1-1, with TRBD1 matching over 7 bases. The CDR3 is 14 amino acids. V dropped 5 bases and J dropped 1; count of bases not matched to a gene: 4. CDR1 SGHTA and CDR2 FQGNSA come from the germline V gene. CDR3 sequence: CASSPRTGNTEAFF. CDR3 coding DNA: TGTGCCAGCAGCCCACGGACAGGGAACACTGAAGCTTTCTTT. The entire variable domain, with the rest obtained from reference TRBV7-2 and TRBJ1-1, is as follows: GAGVSQSPSNKVTEKGKDVELRCDPISGHTALYWYRQSLGQGLEFLIYFQGNSAPDKSGLPSDRFSAERTGGSVSTLTIQRTQQEDSAVYLCASSPRTGNTEAFFGQGTRLTVV.

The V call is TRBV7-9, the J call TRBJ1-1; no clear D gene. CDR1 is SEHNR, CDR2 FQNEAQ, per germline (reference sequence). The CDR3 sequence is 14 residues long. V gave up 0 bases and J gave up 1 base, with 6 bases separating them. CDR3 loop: CASSLAQANTEAFF. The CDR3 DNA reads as TGTGCCAGCAGCTTAGCGCAGGCGAACACTGAAGCTTTCTTT. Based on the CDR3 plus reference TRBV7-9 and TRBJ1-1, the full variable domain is DTGVSQNPRHKITKRGQNVTFRCDPISEHNRLYWYRQTLGQGPEFLTYFQNEAQLEKSRLLSDRFSAERPKGSFSTLEIQRTEQGDSAMYLCASSLAQANTEAFFGQGTRLTVV.

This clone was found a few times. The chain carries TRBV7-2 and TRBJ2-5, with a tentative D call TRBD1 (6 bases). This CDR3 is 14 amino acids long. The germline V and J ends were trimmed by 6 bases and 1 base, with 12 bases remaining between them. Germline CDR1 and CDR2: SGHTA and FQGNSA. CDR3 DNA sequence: TGTGCCAGCAGTCGGGGACAAATCCAAGAGACCCAGTACTTC. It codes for CASSRGQIQETQYF.

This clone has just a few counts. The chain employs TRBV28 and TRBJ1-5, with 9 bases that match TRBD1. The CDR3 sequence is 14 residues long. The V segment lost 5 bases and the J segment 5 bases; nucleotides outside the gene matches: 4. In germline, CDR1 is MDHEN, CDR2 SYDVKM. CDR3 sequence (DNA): TGTGCCAGCAGTCTACAGGGGGCGTATCAGCCCCAGCATTTT. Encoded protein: CASSLQGAYQPQHF.

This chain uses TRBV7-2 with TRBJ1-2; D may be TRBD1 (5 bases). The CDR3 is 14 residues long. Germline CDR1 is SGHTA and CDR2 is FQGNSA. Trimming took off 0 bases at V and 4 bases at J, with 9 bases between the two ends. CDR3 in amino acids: CASSLAGTGYGYTF. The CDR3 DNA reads TGTGCCAGCAGCTTAGCCGGGACTGGCTATGGCTACACCTTC.

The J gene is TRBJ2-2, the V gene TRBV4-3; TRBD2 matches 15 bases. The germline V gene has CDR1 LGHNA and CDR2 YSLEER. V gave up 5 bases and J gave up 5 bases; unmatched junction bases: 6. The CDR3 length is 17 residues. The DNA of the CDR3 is TGCGCCAGCAGCTTGGGACTAGCGGGGGGAGCAACCGGGGAGCTGTTTTTT. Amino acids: CASSLGLAGGATGELFF.

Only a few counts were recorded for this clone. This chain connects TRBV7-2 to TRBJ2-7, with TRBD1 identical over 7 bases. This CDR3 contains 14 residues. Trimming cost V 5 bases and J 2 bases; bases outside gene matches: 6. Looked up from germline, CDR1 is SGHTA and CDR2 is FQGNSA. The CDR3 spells CASSQGQPAYEQYF. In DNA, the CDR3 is TGTGCCAGCAGCCAGGGACAGCCAGCCTACGAGCAGTACTTC.

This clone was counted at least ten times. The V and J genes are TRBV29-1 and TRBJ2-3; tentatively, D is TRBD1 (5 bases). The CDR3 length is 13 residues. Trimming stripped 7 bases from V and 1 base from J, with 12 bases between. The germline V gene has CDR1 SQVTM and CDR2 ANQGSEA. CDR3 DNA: TGCAGCGGGACATCGCCGGGCACAGATACGCAGTATTTT. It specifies CSGTSPGTDTQYF.

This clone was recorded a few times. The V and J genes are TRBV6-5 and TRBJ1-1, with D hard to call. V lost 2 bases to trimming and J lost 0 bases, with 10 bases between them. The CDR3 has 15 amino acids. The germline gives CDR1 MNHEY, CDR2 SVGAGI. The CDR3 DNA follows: TGTGCCAGCAGTTACACGAAGAGTCTGAACACTGAAGCTTTCTTT. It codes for CASSYTKSLNTEAFF.

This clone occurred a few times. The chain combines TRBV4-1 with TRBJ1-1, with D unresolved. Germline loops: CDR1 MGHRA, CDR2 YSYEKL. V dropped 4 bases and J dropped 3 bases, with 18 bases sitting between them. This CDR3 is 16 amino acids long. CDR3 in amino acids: CASSPGSGRRDTEAFF. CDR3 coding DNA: TGCGCCAGCAGCCCGGGCTCGGGAAGGAGGGACACTGAAGCTTTCTTT.

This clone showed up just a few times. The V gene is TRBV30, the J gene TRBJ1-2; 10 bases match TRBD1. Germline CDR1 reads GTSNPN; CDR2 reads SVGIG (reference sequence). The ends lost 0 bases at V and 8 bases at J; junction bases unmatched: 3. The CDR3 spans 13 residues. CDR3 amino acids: CAWSVGDRGGYTF. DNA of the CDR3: TGTGCCTGGAGTGTGGGGGACAGGGGAGGCTACACCTTC.

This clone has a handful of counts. CDR3 nucleotide sequence: TGTGCCAGTAGTATAGACACCAGGGCTACCTATGGCTACACCTTC. This codes for CASSIDTRATYGYTF. The J gene is TRBJ1-2, the V gene TRBV19; a possible D gene is TRBD1 (5 bases). The germline V gene has CDR1 LNHDA and CDR2 SQIVND (reference sequence). The CDR3 sequence is 15 residues long. V gave up 0 bases and J gave up 4 bases, with 12 bases separating them.

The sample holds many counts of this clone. The CDR3 reads CSTLAGGPGYEQYF. The CDR3, as DNA: TGCAGCACTCTAGCGGGGGGGCCGGGGTACGAGCAGTACTTC. This sequence joins TRBV29-1 and TRBJ2-7; TRBD2 matches 12 bases. Germline V gives CDR1 SQVTM, CDR2 ANQGSEA. J was trimmed by 4 bases and V by 8 bases; bases with no gene match: 9. The CDR3 consists of 14 residues.

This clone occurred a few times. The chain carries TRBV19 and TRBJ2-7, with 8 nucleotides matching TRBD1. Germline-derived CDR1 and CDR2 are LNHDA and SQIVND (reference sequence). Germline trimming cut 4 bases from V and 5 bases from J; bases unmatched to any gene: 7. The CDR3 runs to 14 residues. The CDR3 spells CASSRGDRLHEQYF. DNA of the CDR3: TGTGCCAGTAGTAGGGGGGACAGGCTCCACGAGCAGTACTTC.

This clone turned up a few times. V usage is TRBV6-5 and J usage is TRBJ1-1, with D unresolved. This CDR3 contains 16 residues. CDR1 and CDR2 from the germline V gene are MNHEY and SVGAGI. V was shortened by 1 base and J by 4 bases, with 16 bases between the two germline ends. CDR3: CASSYFVLSSGTEAFF. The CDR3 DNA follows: TGTGCCAGCAGTTACTTTGTCCTCTCGAGTGGCACTGAAGCTTTCTTT.

CDR3 protein: CASSPGGGLSYEQYF. As DNA, the CDR3 is TGTGCCAGCAGCCCGGGCGGGGGTCTCTCCTACGAGCAGTACTTC. The V gene is TRBV7-2, the J gene TRBJ2-7; 7 nucleotides match TRBD2. Germline trimming cut 5 bases from V and 0 bases from J; bases unmatched to any gene: 7. In germline, CDR1 is SGHTA, CDR2 FQGNSA. The CDR3 sequence is 15 residues long.

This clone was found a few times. CDR3 amino acids: CASSFGTGYQPQHF. The CDR3 nucleotides are TGTGCCAGCAGTTTTGGTACGGGTTATCAGCCCCAGCATTTT. This chain uses TRBV28 with TRBJ1-5; no clear D gene. The CDR3 length is 14 residues. Per the germline V gene, CDR1 is MDHEN and CDR2 is SYDVKM. V lost 3 bases, J lost 5 bases, and 11 bases lay in between.

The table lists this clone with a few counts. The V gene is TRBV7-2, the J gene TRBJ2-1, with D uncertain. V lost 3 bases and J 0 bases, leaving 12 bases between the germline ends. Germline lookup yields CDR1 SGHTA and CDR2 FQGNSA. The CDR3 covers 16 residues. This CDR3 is CASSFSSSHSYNEQFF. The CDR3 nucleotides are TGTGCCAGCAGCTTCTCTAGTAGTCACTCCTACAATGAGCAGTTCTTC. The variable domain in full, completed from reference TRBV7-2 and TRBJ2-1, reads GAGVSQSPSNKVTEKGKDVELRCDPISGHTALYWYRQSLGQGLEFLIYFQGNSAPDKSGLPSDRFSAERTGGSVSTLTIQRTQQEDSAVYLCASSFSSSHSYNEQFFGPGTRLTVL.

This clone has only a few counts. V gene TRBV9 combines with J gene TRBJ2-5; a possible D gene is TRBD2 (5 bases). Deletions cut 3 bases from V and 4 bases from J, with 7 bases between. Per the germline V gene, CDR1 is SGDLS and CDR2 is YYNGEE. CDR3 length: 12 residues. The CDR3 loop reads CASSAEGETQYF. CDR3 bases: TGTGCCAGCAGCGCCGAGGGAGAGACCCAGTACTTC.